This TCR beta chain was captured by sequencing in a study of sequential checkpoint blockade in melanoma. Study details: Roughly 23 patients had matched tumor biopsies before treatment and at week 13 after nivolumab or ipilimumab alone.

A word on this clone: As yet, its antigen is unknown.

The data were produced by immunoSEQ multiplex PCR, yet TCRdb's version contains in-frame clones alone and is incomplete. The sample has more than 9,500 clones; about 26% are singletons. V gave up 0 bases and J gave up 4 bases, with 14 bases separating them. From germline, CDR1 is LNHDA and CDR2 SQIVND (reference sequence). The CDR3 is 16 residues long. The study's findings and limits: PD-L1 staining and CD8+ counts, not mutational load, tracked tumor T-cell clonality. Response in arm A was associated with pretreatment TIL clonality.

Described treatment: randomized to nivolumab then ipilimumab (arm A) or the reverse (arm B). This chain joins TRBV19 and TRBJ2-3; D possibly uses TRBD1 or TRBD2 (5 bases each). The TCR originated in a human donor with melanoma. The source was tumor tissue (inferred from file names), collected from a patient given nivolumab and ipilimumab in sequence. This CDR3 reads CASSIERGVYPDTQYF. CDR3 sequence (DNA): TGTGCCAGTAGTATAGAGCGAGGGGTGTATCCAGATACGCAGTATTTT.